This T cell receptor beta chain was captured in a study of shared clonotypes between healthy human individuals. Broader study findings: Sampling was confined to blood; repertoires within tissues likely differ.

CDR3 length: 15 residues. Per germline, CDR1 SGHVS and CDR2 FNYEAQ. The V and J ends lost 5 bases and 5 bases respectively, with 16 bases between them. This clone showed up just once. The antigen is unknown. TCRdb's table, derived via immunoSEQ multiplex PCR, lists solely in-frame clones and lacks some. The data contain 2.3 million or so clones, more than 80% of them singletons. The sequenced sample was naive CD4+ T cells from PBMCs. Described subset: CD45RA+ positively selected. The receptor was derived from a man aged 18 to 29 in good health. Some clones in this sample may be carry-over from other donors' samples. The chain recombines TRBV7-6 with TRBJ2-1, with D uncertain. The CDR3 is CASSLGPEPDNEQFF. The CDR3 bases are TGTGCCAGCAGCCTCGGTCCCGAGCCTGACAATGAGCAGTTCTTC.